Each of the 28 T cell receptor beta chains below was sequenced from the same sample in a study of beta chain features in type 1 diabetes. Whole-study results and caveats: Shortening of TCRB CDR3s, moderate but significant, appeared in all four CD4+ subsets of Type 1 diabetes patients.

Expressed TCRB transcripts were sequenced because the isolated RNA had all been reverse transcribed beforehand. TCRdb's table, derived via immunoSEQ multiplex PCR, lists solely in-frame clones and lacks some. The table lists under 200,000 clones, about 8.3% of them singletons. No cognate antigen is known for these TCRs. Sample: central memory CD4+ T cells from blood. These receptors were taken from a woman younger than 35 with type 1 diabetes.

V and J are TRBV11-2 and TRBJ2-5; 9 bases fit TRBD2. Germline values: CDR1 SGHAT, CDR2 FQNNGV. V trimming: 5 bases; J trimming: 5 bases; junction bases outside the gene matches: 12. CDR3 length: 16 residues. The CDR3 spells CASSRDSAGGPETQYF. The CDR3 bases are TGTGCCAGCAGCCGTGATTCGGCGGGAGGGCCGGAGACCCAGTACTTC.

This clone was found a few times. The rearrangement links TRBV11-2 to TRBJ2-3; 15 bases fit TRBD2. Per the germline V gene, CDR1 is SGHAT and CDR2 is FQNNGV. Losses at the gene ends were 4 bases for V and 0 bases for J; bases not matched to a gene: 2. There are 17 residues in the CDR3. The CDR3 loop is CASSWTSGGASTDTQYF. The CDR3 coding sequence is TGTGCCAGCAGCTGGACTAGCGGGGGGGCTAGCACAGATACGCAGTATTTT.

This clone was observed a few times. The chain uses TRBV9 and TRBJ1-2, with a weak D call TRBD1 (6 bases). The germline V gene has CDR1 SGDLS and CDR2 YYNGEE. The CDR3 consists of 14 residues. The V gene lost 4 bases and the J gene lost 7 bases, with 17 bases spanning the gap. The chain's CDR3 is CASSPDRLWGGYTF. The CDR3 bases are TGTGCCAGCAGCCCCGACAGGTTATGGGGTGGCTACACCTTC.

In this sample, this clone turned up many times. The chain is built from TRBV11-2 and TRBJ1-1; D is perhaps TRBD1 (6 bases). The V end lost 1 base, the J end lost 7 bases, and 10 bases lay between the germline ends. Germline loops: CDR1 SGHAT, CDR2 FQNNGV. The length of the CDR3 is 13 residues. CDR3 nucleotide sequence: TGTGCCAGCAGCTTAGTGTTACAGGGTGAAGCTTTCTTT. Protein product: CASSLVLQGEAFF. Combining the CDR3 with reference TRBV11-2 and TRBJ1-1 gives the whole variable domain EAGVAQSPRYKIIEKRQSVAFWCNPISGHATLYWYQQILGQGPKLLIQFQNNGVVDDSQLPKDRFSAERLKGVDSTLKIQPAKLEDSAVYLCASSLVLQGEAFFGQGTRLTVV.

In its sample, this clone was seen a few times. The gene calls are TRBV4-3 and TRBJ2-7; TRBD2 agrees at 8 bases. The J segment lost 0 bases and the V segment lost 1 base, leaving 11 bases of the junction unmatched. The germline V gene has CDR1 LGHNA and CDR2 YSLEER. This CDR3 region has 18 residues. CDR3 DNA sequence: TGCGCCAGCAGCCAAGCGATCGCTAGCGGGCCGAGCTCCTACGAGCAGTACTTC. This sequence encodes CASSQAIASGPSSYEQYF.

This chain links TRBV19 with TRBJ1-1, with a tentative D call TRBD1 (5 bases). The V end lost 6 bases, the J end lost 10 bases, and 15 bases lay between the germline ends. In germline, CDR1 is LNHDA, CDR2 SQIVND (reference sequence). The CDR3 consists of 12 residues. CDR3 in DNA: TGTGCCAGTAGCCCCGACTCGGGGGGAGCTTTCTTT. Translating it yields CASSPDSGGAFF.

This clone appeared a few times. The V and J genes are TRBV9 and TRBJ2-2, with D possibly matching TRBD2 (5 bases). This CDR3 has 12 amino acids. Germline CDR1 SGDLS, CDR2 YYNGEE. Trimming removed 3 bases from V and 8 bases from J, with 8 bases in between. CDR3 sequence (DNA): TGTGCCAGCAGCGCGGGGTCTGGGGAGCTGTTTTTT. Amino acids: CASSAGSGELFF.

The gene calls are TRBV7-6 and TRBJ2-7; no clear D. This CDR3 is 14 amino acids long. Trimming shortened V by 5 bases and J by 0 bases, and 11 bases separated the two germline ends. Per the germline V gene, CDR1 is SGHVS and CDR2 is FNYEAQ. Here the CDR3 DNA reads TGTGCCAGCAGCCCGTCAGTGTCCTCCTACGAGCAGTACTTC. Its translation is CASSPSVSSYEQYF.

The V call is TRBV5-1, the J call TRBJ2-5, with D possibly being TRBD2 (6 bases). The CDR3 spans 12 residues. Germline V gene sequence: CDR1 SGHRS, CDR2 YFSETQ. V dropped 4 bases and J dropped 5 bases, with 9 bases sitting between them. The CDR3 DNA reads as TGCGCCAGCAGCCCGGGAGTGGAGACCCAGTACTTC. Protein product: CASSPGVETQYF.

This clone was seen repeatedly, ten times or more. This chain uses TRBV30 with TRBJ1-2, with 9 nucleotides matching TRBD1. Germline V lookup: CDR1 GTSNPN, CDR2 SVGIG (reference sequence). Unmatched junction bases numbered 10, after V lost 3 bases and J lost 8 bases. The CDR3 covers 14 residues. The CDR3 sequence is CAWRGQGTIGGYTF. CDR3 bases: TGTGCCTGGAGGGGACAGGGCACGATAGGAGGCTACACCTTC.

This chain links TRBV27 with TRBJ2-3; TRBD2 is a possible D gene (5 bases). Germline lookup yields CDR1 MNHEY and CDR2 SMNVEV (reference sequence). The CDR3 sequence is 14 residues long. V shed 5 bases and J shed 6 bases, with 15 bases lying between them. The CDR3: CASSVVGGPDTQYF. The CDR3 DNA follows: TGTGCCAGCAGTGTTGTCGGAGGTCCGGATACGCAGTATTTT.

The J gene is TRBJ1-6, the V gene TRBV6-5; the D gene is possibly TRBD1 (5 bases). Trimming took 5 bases from V and 7 from J, leaving 15 bases between them. The CDR3 length is 15 residues. The germline CDR1 and CDR2 sequences are MNHEY and SVGAGI. CDR3 nucleotides: TGTGCCAGCAGTAACGACAGATCGGCCAATTCACCCCTCCACTTT. Translated: CASSNDRSANSPLHF.

A few counts support this clone. The V call is TRBV5-4, the J call TRBJ2-5; the D is unclear. Per the germline V gene, CDR1 is SGHNT and CDR2 is YYREEE (reference sequence). Trimming removed 0 bases from V and 5 bases from J, with 8 bases in between. The CDR3 sequence is 13 residues long. CDR3 sequence reads: CASSLGLEETQYF. CDR3 DNA: TGTGCCAGCAGCTTGGGGCTAGAGGAGACCCAGTACTTC.

This clone has just a few counts. V gene TRBV29-1 combines with J gene TRBJ1-2; 7 bases are shared with TRBD1. Germline V gene data show CDR1 as SQVTM and CDR2 as ANQGSEA. The CDR3 runs 15 residues. V dropped 7 bases and J dropped 2; count of bases not matched to a gene: 13. The CDR3 is CSAPPAQGGNYGYTF. The CDR3 DNA sequence: TGCAGCGCTCCGCCCGCGCAGGGGGGAAACTATGGCTACACCTTC.

The table lists this clone with a few counts. This chain connects TRBV5-4 to TRBJ2-5, with 11 positions matching TRBD2. The trim removed 2 bases at V and 8 bases at J, leaving 11 bases unmatched. CDR3 length equals 16 residues. The germline gives CDR1 SGHNT, CDR2 YYREEE (reference sequence). The CDR3 loop reads CASSLEPGLAALTQYF. CDR3 coding DNA: TGTGCCAGCAGCTTAGAGCCGGGACTAGCGGCTCTTACCCAGTACTTC. The full variable domain, rest sourced from reference TRBV5-4 and TRBJ2-5, is ETGVTQSPTHLIKTRGQQVTLRCSSQSGHNTVSWYQQALGQGPQFIFQYYREEENGRGNFPPRFSGLQFPNYSSELNVNALELDDSALYLCASSLEPGLAALTQYFGPGTRLLVL.

V and J are TRBV27 and TRBJ2-2; 9 bases fit TRBD1. Germline loops: CDR1 MNHEY, CDR2 SMNVEV (reference sequence). Trimming at V came to 4 bases and at J to 1 base, leaving 1 base not matched to a gene. The CDR3 extends over 15 amino acids. CDR3 DNA sequence: TGTGCCAGCAGTTGGGGACAGGGGAACACCGGGGAGCTGTTTTTT. This gives the protein CASSWGQGNTGELFF.

The rearrangement joins TRBV6-6 to TRBJ2-1; 15 bases are a match to TRBD2. CDR1 is MNHNY, CDR2 SVGAGI, per germline (reference sequence). CDR3 size: 12 residues. The trim removed 4 bases at V and 15 bases at J, leaving 1 base unmatched. CDR3 in DNA: TGTGCCAGCAGTTGGACTAGCGGGGGGGCGTTCTTC. The encoded protein is CASSWTSGGAFF.

This clone came up a few times. The V call is TRBV7-2, the J call TRBJ1-2, with D hard to call. The germline V and J ends were trimmed by 1 base and 5 bases, with 14 bases remaining between them. CDR1 SGHTA and CDR2 FQGNSA come from the germline V gene. The CDR3 extends over 15 amino acids. The CDR3 region has the DNA TGTGCCAGCAGCTTAGGTCGCCAGTCCCCTTATGGCTACACCTTC. Amino acid sequence: CASSLGRQSPYGYTF. The complete variable domain, with remaining parts taken from reference TRBV7-2 and TRBJ1-2, reads GAGVSQSPSNKVTEKGKDVELRCDPISGHTALYWYRQSLGQGLEFLIYFQGNSAPDKSGLPSDRFSAERTGGSVSTLTIQRTQQEDSAVYLCASSLGRQSPYGYTFGSGTRLTVV.

The V and J genes are TRBV7-2 and TRBJ2-5; 8 bases agree with TRBD1. The J segment lost 3 bases and the V segment lost 1 base, leaving 1 base of the junction unmatched. The germline V gene encodes CDR1 SGHTA and CDR2 FQGNSA. The CDR3 has 14 residues. CDR3 in DNA: TGTGCCAGCAGCTTAGGGACAGGGAAAGAGACCCAGTACTTC. The encoded protein is CASSLGTGKETQYF. The variable domain in full, with the rest retrieved from reference TRBV7-2 and TRBJ2-5, is GAGVSQSPSNKVTEKGKDVELRCDPISGHTALYWYRQSLGQGLEFLIYFQGNSAPDKSGLPSDRFSAERTGGSVSTLTIQRTQQEDSAVYLCASSLGTGKETQYFGPGTRLLVL.

This clone was picked up a small number of times. The chain employs TRBV12-5 and TRBJ2-5, with 7 bases identical to TRBD1. The CDR3 sequence is 14 residues long. After removal of 1 base from V and 5 bases from J, the junction contained 4 bases not matched to a gene. The germline V gene has CDR1 LGHNT and CDR2 FRNRAP. In DNA, the CDR3 is TGTGCTAGTGGTTTGGGACAGGGACGGGAGACCCAGTACTTC. Its protein is CASGLGQGRETQYF.

The chain combines TRBV7-9 with TRBJ2-3, with 11 bases matching TRBD1. The CDR3 loop spans 13 amino acids. Trimming removed 5 bases from V and 6 bases from J; junction bases left unmatched: 1. Germline V CDR1 and CDR2: SEHNR, FQNEAQ (reference sequence). CDR3 nucleotide sequence: TGTGCCAGCAGCAGGGACAGGGGGGATACGCAGTATTTT. This gives the protein CASSRDRGDTQYF.

In this sample, this clone turned up a few times. This rearrangement joins TRBV5-1 to TRBJ2-7; the D gene is possibly TRBD2 (6 bases). The CDR3 contains 14 residues. CDR1 and CDR2 (germline): SGHRS, YFSETQ. V was shortened by 0 bases and J by 2 bases, with 9 bases between the two germline ends. CDR3 in amino acids: CASSLGRETYEQYF. The CDR3 nucleotides read TGCGCCAGCAGCTTGGGACGGGAGACCTACGAGCAGTACTTC.

This clone turned up a few times. This chain joins TRBV10-3 and TRBJ1-2; a possible D gene is TRBD1 (5 bases). Trimming stripped 10 bases from V and 4 bases from J, with 10 bases between. Germline CDR1 ENHRY, CDR2 SYGVKD. This CDR3 has 11 residues. The CDR3 DNA reads as TGTGCCACCGGGGGGGGCTATGGCTACACCTTC. It specifies CATGGGYGYTF.

The V gene is TRBV21-1, the J gene TRBJ2-1; the D call of TRBD2 is as the table states it, not checked on the DNA. TRBV21-1 is noted as a pseudogene. The CDR3 totals 16 residues. The CDR3 spells CASSKPWGESLNEQFF. The CDR3 nucleotides are TGTGCCAGCAGCAAACCTTGGGGGGAGAGTCTCAATGAGCAGTTCTTC.

This clone was seen only a few times. The V gene is TRBV10-3, the J gene TRBJ1-1, with TRBD1 as a possible D gene (5 bases). The CDR3 is made up of 13 amino acids. Germline V gene lookup returns CDR1 ENHRY and CDR2 SYGVKD. V was clipped by 4 bases and J by 4 bases, with 10 bases between them. In DNA form, the CDR3 reads TGTGCCATCAGTGGCCAGGGCGGCACTGAAGCTTTCTTT. Residues: CAISGQGGTEAFF.

The V call is TRBV4-3, the J call TRBJ1-2; unclear D gene. CDR3 length equals 16 residues. The V end lost 1 base, the J end lost 8 bases, and 20 bases lay between the germline ends. CDR1 is LGHNA, CDR2 YSLEER, per germline. CDR3 amino acids: CASSQVTRGRVVGYTF. The DNA for the CDR3 is TGCGCCAGCAGCCAAGTTACTCGCGGGCGGGTTGTCGGCTACACCTTC.

The V gene is TRBV27, the J gene TRBJ1-6, with 9 nucleotides matching TRBD1. V was clipped by 5 bases and J by 0 bases; unmatched bases: 11. This CDR3 comprises 19 residues. Germline loops: CDR1 MNHEY, CDR2 SMNVEV (reference sequence). The CDR3 coding sequence is TGTGCCAGCAGTCCCGGGACAGGGAGGGTGAGCTCCTATAATTCACCCCTCCACTTT. Protein: CASSPGTGRVSSYNSPLHF.

This rearrangement joins TRBV4-3 to TRBJ2-6, with TRBD2 matching 8 bases. The CDR3 runs 15 residues. Germline trimming cut 5 bases from V and 4 bases from J; bases unmatched to any gene: 4. Germline V CDR1 and CDR2: LGHNA, YSLEER. The CDR3 sequence: CASSDGRAGANVLTF. CDR3 nucleotides: TGCGCCAGCAGCGACGGGAGGGCCGGGGCCAACGTCCTGACTTTC.